These T cell receptor beta chains were read from a single sample in a study of radiotherapy plus CTLA-4 blockade in lung cancer. TCRdb's table, derived via immunoSEQ multiplex PCR, lists solely in-frame clones and lacks some. Of about 81,000 clones listed, around 72% were seen once; the top ten hold around an eighth. The source material was peripheral blood, sampled from a patient treated with radiotherapy plus ipilimumab. All receptors come from a human donor with non-small cell lung cancer that progressed on radiotherapy plus ipilimumab. CDR3s include the opening cysteine and the closing phenylalanine or tryptophan. A D gene is named only where the DNA matches it firmly. Not every row has a clone size; where given, it reads once, few, many or a size class.

J gene: TRBJ1-2
clone size: .
V gene: TRBV5-4
D gene: TRBD1
CDR3 protein: CASSVPGQGAIGYTF
CDR3 DNA: TGTGCCAGCAGCGTTCCGGGACAGGGGGCGATCGGCTACACCTTC

J gene: TRBJ2-7
clone size: few
V gene: TRBV19
D gene: TRBD2
CDR3 protein: CASSIDNGLATGEQYF
CDR3 DNA: TGTGCCAGTAGTATAGACAACGGACTAGCAACAGGCGAGCAGTACTTC

J gene: TRBJ2-3
clone size: .
V gene: TRBV27
D gene: .
CDR3 protein: CASSLLAPTDTQYF
CDR3 DNA: TGTGCCAGCAGTTTATTGGCCCCCACAGATACGCAGTATTTT

J gene: TRBJ2-3
clone size: .
V gene: TRBV7-6
D gene: .
CDR3 protein: CASSPGPGSRTDTQYF
CDR3 DNA: TGTGCCAGCAGCCCGGGGCCTGGGAGTCGCACAGATACGCAGTATTTT

J gene: TRBJ2-7
clone size: once
V gene: TRBV5-3
D gene: TRBD1
CDR3 protein: CARSPRGRGHYEQYF
CDR3 DNA: TGTGCCAGAAGCCCTAGGGGCAGGGGGCACTACGAGCAGTACTTC

J gene: TRBJ2-2
clone size: .
V gene: TRBV6-6
D gene: TRBD2
CDR3 protein: CATGRGSGAGELFF
CDR3 DNA: TGTGCCACCGGGAGGGGCTCCGGCGCCGGGGAGCTGTTTTTT

J gene: TRBJ1-1
clone size: .
V gene: TRBV28
D gene: .
CDR3 protein: CASRWGDTEAFF
CDR3 DNA: TGTGCCAGCAGGTGGGGGGACACTGAAGCTTTCTTT

J gene: TRBJ1-2
clone size: .
V gene: TRBV11-2
D gene: .
CDR3 protein: CASSSGPYGYTF
CDR3 DNA: TGTGCCAGCAGCTCGGGTCCCTATGGCTACACCTTC

J gene: TRBJ2-2
clone size: .
V gene: TRBV10-1
D gene: TRBD2
CDR3 protein: CASSSLRLAGGGRDTGELFF
CDR3 DNA: TGCGCCAGCAGCTCCCTTCGACTAGCGGGAGGAGGTCGGGACACCGGGGAGCTGTTTTTT

J gene: TRBJ2-1
clone size: .
V gene: TRBV27
D gene: .
CDR3 protein: CASSLMPGHPRGFF
CDR3 DNA: TGTGCCAGCAGTTTGATGCCGGGACACCCGAGGGGGTTCTTC

J gene: TRBJ1-5
clone size: .
V gene: TRBV4-1
D gene: TRBD1
CDR3 protein: CASSTGTESDQPQHF
CDR3 DNA: TGCGCCAGCAGCACAGGGACAGAGTCAGATCAGCCCCAGCATTTT